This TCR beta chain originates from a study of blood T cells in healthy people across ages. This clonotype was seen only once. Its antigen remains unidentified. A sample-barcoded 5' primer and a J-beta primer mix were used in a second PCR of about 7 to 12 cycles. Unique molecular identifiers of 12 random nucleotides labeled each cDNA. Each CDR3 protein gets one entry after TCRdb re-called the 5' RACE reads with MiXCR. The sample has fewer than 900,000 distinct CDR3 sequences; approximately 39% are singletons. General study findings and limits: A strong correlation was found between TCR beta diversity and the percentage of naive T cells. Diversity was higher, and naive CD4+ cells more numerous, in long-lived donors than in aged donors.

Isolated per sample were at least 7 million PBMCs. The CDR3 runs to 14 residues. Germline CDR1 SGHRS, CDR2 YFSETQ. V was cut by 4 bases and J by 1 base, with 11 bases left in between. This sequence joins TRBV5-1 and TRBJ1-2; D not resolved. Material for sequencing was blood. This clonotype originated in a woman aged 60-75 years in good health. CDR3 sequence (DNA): TGCGCCAGCAGCGTGGATCTATTTAACTATGGCTACACCTTC. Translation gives CASSVDLFNYGYTF.